This record looks at one TCR beta chain sequence and its context. Looked up from germline, CDR1 is SGHTA and CDR2 is FQGTGA. The CDR3 is 17 amino acids. After removal of 0 bases from V and 5 bases from J, the junction contained 12 bases not matched to a gene. The sample originates from a study of beta chain features in type 1 diabetes. Blood was collected once per donor into heparin, averaging about 100 mL. CD4+ naive, central memory, regulatory and stem cell-like memory cells were sorted via CD45RO/CCR7/CD25/CD127/CD95/CD27. TCRB transcripts that were expressed got sequenced, as all of the isolated RNA had been reverse transcribed. TCRdb's copy holds only in-frame clones and misses some; the assay was immunoSEQ multiplex PCR. In the table there are roughly 140,000 clones, around 8.5% of which are singletons.

The chain has TRBV7-3 and TRBJ2-7, with TRBD2 matching over 8 bases. This TCR was sampled from a young man in good health. The sample was central memory CD4+ T cells from blood. CDR3: CASSLTAPGGGGHEQYF. For the CDR3, the DNA is TGTGCCAGCAGCTTAACGGCCCCCGGGGGGGGCGGTCACGAGCAGTACTTC.